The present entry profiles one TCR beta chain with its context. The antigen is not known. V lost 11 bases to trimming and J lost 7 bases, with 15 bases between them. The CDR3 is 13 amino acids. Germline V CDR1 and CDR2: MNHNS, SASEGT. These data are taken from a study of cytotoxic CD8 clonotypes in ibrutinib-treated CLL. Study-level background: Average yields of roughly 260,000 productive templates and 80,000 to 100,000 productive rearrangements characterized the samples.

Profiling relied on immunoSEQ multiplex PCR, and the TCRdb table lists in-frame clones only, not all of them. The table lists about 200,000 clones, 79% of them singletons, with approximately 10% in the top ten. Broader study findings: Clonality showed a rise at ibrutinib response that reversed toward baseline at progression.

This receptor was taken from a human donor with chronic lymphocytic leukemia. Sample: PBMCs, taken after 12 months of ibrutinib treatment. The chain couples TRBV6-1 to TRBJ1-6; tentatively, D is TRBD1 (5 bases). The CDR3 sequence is CAGRQNSNSPLHF. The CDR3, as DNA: TGTGCCGGGAGACAGAACTCCAATTCACCCCTCCACTTT.